This record covers a single TCR beta chain. This sample stems from a study of blood T cell repertoires in COVID-19. Study background: Sites across the United States, Italy and Spain contributed samples from acute and convalescent COVID-19. Nucleic acid was either cDNA or gDNA, and it came from T cells, B-cell-depleted T cells, or PBMCs.

CDR3 size: 15 residues. The V end lost 0 bases, the J end lost 1 base, and 8 bases lay between the germline ends. Germline values: CDR1 SGDLS, CDR2 YYNGEE. How the authors handled the data: Reference gene primers were amplified, and this amplification served to estimate nucleated cell counts. This table comes from immunoSEQ multiplex PCR, and its TCRdb copy is limited to in-frame clones, with some not included. V, J and clone size were drawn from that table, and D and trimming were deduced from the DNA. The sample consists of roughly 500,000 clones, more than 75% of them appearing once. Participants, about 18 to 90 years old, spanned 25 or so US areas.

The chain recombines TRBV9 with TRBJ1-3; D remains unclear. The receptor was isolated from a woman aged 35 to 49 who had recovered from COVID-19. The material sequenced was PBMCs or T cells enriched from blood (not recorded which). CDR3 sequence (DNA): TGTGCCAGCAGCGTAGGGGCAGCATCTGGAAACACCATATATTTT. This codes for CASSVGAASGNTIYF.